These 10 T cell receptor beta chains originate from one sample sequenced in a study of T cell changes during pregnancy in multiple sclerosis (dated 2019 in TCRdb). The receptor library was made with the immunoSEQ multiplex PCR assay. TCRdb stores this immuneACCESS table with in-frame sequences only. Part of the clones is absent; in the studies checked, under half of the shortfall reflects unresolved V genes, and no reason is known for the rest. This sample comprises 70,000 to 95,000 clones, 90% to 95% of them detected only once. Roughly 2.4% of the sample rests with the top ten. Sequencing was performed on peripheral blood, taken in the third trimester of pregnancy. Receptor source: a female donor with multiple sclerosis, enrolled in a pregnancy study.

This clone occurred a few times. The chain links TRBV6-6 to TRBJ2-7; TRBD2 might be the D (6 bases). CDR3 length: 14 residues. The germline gives CDR1 MNHNY, CDR2 SVGAGI (reference sequence). V lost 6 bases and J 9 bases, leaving 21 bases between the germline ends. CDR3 bases: TGTGCCAGCAGCAAGGGTACGAGCGGGCCGCGGCAGTACTTC. It encodes CASSKGTSGPRQYF.

The J gene is TRBJ2-1, the V gene TRBV19, with 9 nucleotides matching TRBD2. CDR1 LNHDA and CDR2 SQIVND come from the germline V gene (reference sequence). CDR3 size: 16 residues. J lost 4 bases, V lost 1 base, and 5 bases had no gene match. CDR3 loop: CASSIAGLAPYNEQFF. Here the CDR3 DNA reads TGTGCCAGTAGTATAGCTGGACTAGCGCCTTACAATGAGCAGTTCTTC.

The chain is built from TRBV6-6 and TRBJ2-2, with TRBD1 identical over 8 bases. This CDR3 is built from 15 residues. Trimming removed 7 bases from V and 5 bases from J; junction bases left unmatched: 9. Germline values: CDR1 MNHNY, CDR2 SVGAGI (reference sequence). The CDR3 region has the DNA TGTGCCAGCACCGAACAGGGGGGTGGGACCGGGGAGCTGTTTTTT. It codes for CASTEQGGGTGELFF.

V is TRBV4-3 and J is TRBJ1-5; 9 bases are a match to TRBD1. V lost 0 bases and J lost 3; bases outside the gene matches: 6. Germline CDR1 and CDR2: LGHNA and YSLEER. This CDR3 has 17 residues. The CDR3: CASSQDFGTGNNQPQHF. CDR3 nucleotides: TGCGCCAGCAGCCAAGACTTTGGGACAGGGAACAATCAGCCCCAGCATTTT.

V gene TRBV6-1 combines with J gene TRBJ1-1; 10 bases fit TRBD1. J was trimmed by 6 bases and V by 2 bases; bases with no gene match: 6. CDR3 length: 15 residues. Per germline, CDR1 MNHNS and CDR2 SASEGT. Here the CDR3 reads CASSEFWTGGPEAFF. The CDR3 nucleotides are TGTGCCAGCAGTGAATTTTGGACAGGGGGACCTGAAGCTTTCTTT.

V gene TRBV25-1 combines with J gene TRBJ2-5, with D perhaps matching TRBD2 (6 bases). Trimming took 7 bases from V and 1 from J, leaving 7 bases between them. Germline CDR1 reads MGHDK; CDR2 reads SYGVNS. The CDR3 spans 12 residues. The CDR3 sequence is CASTGVQETQYF. The CDR3 DNA reads as TGTGCCAGCACGGGGGTCCAAGAGACCCAGTACTTC.

The chain uses TRBV28 and TRBJ2-5; 9 bases map to TRBD2. V dropped 6 bases and J dropped 4; count of bases not matched to a gene: 0. CDR1 and CDR2 from the germline V gene are MDHEN and SYDVKM. CDR3 length: 12 amino acids. Written as DNA, the CDR3 is TGTGCCAGCAGACTAGCGGGAGAGACCCAGTACTTC. Protein product: CASRLAGETQYF.

This clone was seen a few times. The chain carries TRBV6-4 and TRBJ2-3; 11 bases fit TRBD2. CDR1 is MRHNA and CDR2 is SNTAGT in the germline V gene. CDR3 length equals 15 residues. V was pared by 6 bases and J by 3 bases, with 5 bases of the junction left unmatched. CDR3 in DNA: TGTGCCAGCAGCCTAACTAGCGGGAGAACAGATACGCAGTATTTT. It codes for CASSLTSGRTDTQYF.

The V call is TRBV5-1, the J call TRBJ2-1, with TRBD2 matching over 8 bases. Trimming at V came to 4 bases and at J to 5 bases, leaving 5 bases not matched to a gene. Per germline, CDR1 SGHRS and CDR2 YFSETQ. CDR3 length equals 14 residues. This CDR3 reads CASSTGLVHNEQFF. CDR3 DNA: TGCGCCAGCAGCACGGGACTAGTCCACAATGAGCAGTTCTTC.

This clone occurred a few times. This chain connects TRBV15 to TRBJ2-1, with D possibly being TRBD2 (5 bases). The CDR3 has 14 residues. Germline V gives CDR1 LNHNV, CDR2 YYDKDF (reference sequence). The ends were cut back, 1 base at V and 5 bases at J, with 9 bases in the middle. The CDR3: CATSRGPTNNEQFF. CDR3 coding DNA: TGTGCCACCAGCAGAGGCCCGACTAACAATGAGCAGTTCTTC.